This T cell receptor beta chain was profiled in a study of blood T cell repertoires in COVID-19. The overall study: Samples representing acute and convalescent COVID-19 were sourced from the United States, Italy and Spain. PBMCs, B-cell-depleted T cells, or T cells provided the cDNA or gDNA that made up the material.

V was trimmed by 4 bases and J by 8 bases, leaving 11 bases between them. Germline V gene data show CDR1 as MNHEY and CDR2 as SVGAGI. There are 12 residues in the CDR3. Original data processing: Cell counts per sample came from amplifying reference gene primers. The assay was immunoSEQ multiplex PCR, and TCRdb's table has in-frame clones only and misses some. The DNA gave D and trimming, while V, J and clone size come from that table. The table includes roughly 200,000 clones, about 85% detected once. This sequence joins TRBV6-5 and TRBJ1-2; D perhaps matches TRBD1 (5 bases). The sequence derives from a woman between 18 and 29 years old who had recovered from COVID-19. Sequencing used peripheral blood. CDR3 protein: CASSSGSQGYTF. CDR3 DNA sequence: TGTGCCAGCAGTTCAGGGTCTCAGGGCTACACCTTC.